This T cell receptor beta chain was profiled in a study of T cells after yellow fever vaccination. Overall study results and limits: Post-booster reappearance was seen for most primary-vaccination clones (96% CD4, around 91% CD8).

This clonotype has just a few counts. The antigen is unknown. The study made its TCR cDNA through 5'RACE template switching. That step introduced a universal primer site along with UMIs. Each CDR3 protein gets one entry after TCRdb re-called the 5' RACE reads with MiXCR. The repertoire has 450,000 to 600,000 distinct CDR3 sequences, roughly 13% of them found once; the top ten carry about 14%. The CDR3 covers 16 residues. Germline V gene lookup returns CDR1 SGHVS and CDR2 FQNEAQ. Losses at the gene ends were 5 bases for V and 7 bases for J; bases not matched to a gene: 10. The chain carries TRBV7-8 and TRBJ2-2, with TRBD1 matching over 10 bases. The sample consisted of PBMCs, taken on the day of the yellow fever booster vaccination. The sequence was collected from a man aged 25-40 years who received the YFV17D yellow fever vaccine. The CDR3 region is CASSQMTGGHLGELFF. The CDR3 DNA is TGTGCCAGCAGCCAAATGACAGGGGGCCATCTCGGGGAGCTGTTTTTT.